The clone carrying this T cell receptor beta chain was recorded a few times. The antigen is unknown. The sample belongs to a study of T-cell reconstitution after alpha-beta-depleted transplantation in children. The V and J ends lost 4 bases and 2 bases, in that order; junction bases with no gene match: 9. The CDR3 has 16 amino acids. CDR1 and CDR2 (germline): ENHRY, SYGVKD. As it was prepared, the TCRbeta library received unique molecular identifiers. TCRdb redid the calling of the PCR reads with MiXCR, one entry per CDR3 protein. In the table there are about 200,000 distinct CDR3 sequences, roughly 6.6% of which are singletons. Study-wide points: Approximately two months post-transplant, alpha-beta T cells reportedly originated from several hundred expanded graft clones.

This material consisted of PBMCs, taken before TCRalphabeta/CD19-depleted stem cell transplant. The receptor comes from a boy aged 2 to 10 with acute lymphoblastic leukemia, due to receive a stem cell transplant. The V call is TRBV10-3, the J call TRBJ2-3, with TRBD1 matching 7 bases. The chain's CDR3 is CAISGSRDRITDTQYF. The DNA of the CDR3 is TGTGCCATCAGTGGGAGTCGGGACAGAATCACAGATACGCAGTATTTT.